This note documents a single T cell receptor beta chain sequence. Its antigen is not known. This sample is drawn from a study of Ad26.COV2.S vaccination and SARS-CoV-2 variants. Study-wide points: Using TCR breadth and depth analyses may have led to underestimated total T cell responses.

The treatment: around 19 received Ad26.COV2.S at low or high dose, single or two shots; 5 received placebo; per-sample allocation not given. Sample collection was performed on day 63 after the first vaccine or placebo injection. Generated by immunoSEQ multiplex PCR, the TCRdb table keeps only in-frame clones and is missing some. This sample has around 300,000 clones, with around 90% found just once. Looked up from germline, CDR1 is SGHTA and CDR2 is FQGTGA. J lost 1 base, V lost 5 bases, and 5 bases had no gene match. The CDR3 consists of 15 residues. The clonotype originates from a person aged 18-65 years who received the Ad26.COV2.S COVID-19 vaccine or a placebo. The rearrangement joins TRBV7-3 to TRBJ2-3; 8 nucleotides match TRBD2. This sample comprised peripheral blood, obtained in a trial of Ad26.COV2.S vaccine versus placebo. CDR3 amino acids: CASSGIAGRTDTQYF. For the CDR3, the DNA is TGTGCCAGCAGCGGAATAGCGGGGCGCACAGATACGCAGTATTTT.